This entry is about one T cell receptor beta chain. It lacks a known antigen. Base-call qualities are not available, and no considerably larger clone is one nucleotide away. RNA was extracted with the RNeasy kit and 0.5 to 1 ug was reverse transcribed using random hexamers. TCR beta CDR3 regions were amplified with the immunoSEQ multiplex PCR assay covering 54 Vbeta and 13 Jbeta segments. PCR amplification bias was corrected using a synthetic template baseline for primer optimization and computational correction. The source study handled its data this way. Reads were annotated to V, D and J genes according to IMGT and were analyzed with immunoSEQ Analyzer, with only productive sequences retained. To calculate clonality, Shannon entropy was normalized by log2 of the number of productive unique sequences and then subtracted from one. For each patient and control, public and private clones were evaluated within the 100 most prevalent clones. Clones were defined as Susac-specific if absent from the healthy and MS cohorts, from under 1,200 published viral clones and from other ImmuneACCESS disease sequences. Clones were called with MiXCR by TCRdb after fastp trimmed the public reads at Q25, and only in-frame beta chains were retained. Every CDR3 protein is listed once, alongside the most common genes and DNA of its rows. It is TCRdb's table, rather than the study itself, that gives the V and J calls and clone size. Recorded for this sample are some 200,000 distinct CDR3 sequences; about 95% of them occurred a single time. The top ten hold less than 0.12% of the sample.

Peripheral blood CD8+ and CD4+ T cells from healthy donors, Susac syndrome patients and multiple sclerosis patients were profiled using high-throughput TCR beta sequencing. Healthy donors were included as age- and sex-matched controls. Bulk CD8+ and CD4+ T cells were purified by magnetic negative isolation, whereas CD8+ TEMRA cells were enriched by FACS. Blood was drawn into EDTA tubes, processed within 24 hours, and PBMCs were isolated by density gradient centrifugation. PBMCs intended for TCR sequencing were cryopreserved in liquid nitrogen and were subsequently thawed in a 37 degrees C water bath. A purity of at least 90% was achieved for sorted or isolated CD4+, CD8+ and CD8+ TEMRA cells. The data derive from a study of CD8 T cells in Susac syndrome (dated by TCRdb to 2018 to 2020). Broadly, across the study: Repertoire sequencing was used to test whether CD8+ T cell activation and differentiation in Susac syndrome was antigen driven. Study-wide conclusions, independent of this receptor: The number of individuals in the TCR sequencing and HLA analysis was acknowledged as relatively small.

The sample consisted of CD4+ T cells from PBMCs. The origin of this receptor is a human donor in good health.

CDR3 loop: CASNLREPTQYF. The bases are TGTGCCAGCAACCTTCGGGAGCCCACGCAGTATTTT. The receptor chain draws on TRBV7-3 and TRBJ2-3, and perhaps TRBD2 as D gene, on 6 matching bases. The germline V gene provides CDR1 SGHTA and CDR2 FQGTGA. Reading from cysteine to phenylalanine, the CDR3 counts 12 amino acids. The kept DNA is CDR3 alone, 36 bases in frame from the first base. The germline ends are 14 bases apart after V is trimmed by 7 bases and J by 9 bases.